Listed here is a single TCR beta chain. Its antigen is unknown. The sample is drawn from a study of cytomegalovirus exposure and HLA in healthy donors. This CDR3 has 14 residues. General study findings and limits: As was reported, the classifier diagnosed cytomegalovirus status with high specificity and sensitivity. Later analysis revealed greater clonal expansion in HLA-associated TCR beta chains than in equally common others. On later analysis, the bulk of CMV-associated TCR beta chains appeared to be HLA-restricted. The HLA-A and HLA-B alleles of most subjects were reportedly predicted accurately from TCR beta sequences.

PCR involved 60 Vbeta and 13 Jbeta primers. The protocol was immunoSEQ multiplex PCR, while the TCRdb copy is restricted to in-frame clones and leaves out a portion. The repertoire holds 130,000 or so clones, over 60% seen once, with roughly 3.9% in the top ten. This receptor was identified in a male donor in good health and CMV-seropositive. The chain couples TRBV21-1 to TRBJ1-1. TRBV21-1 is designated a pseudogene. Sequenced sample: PBMCs. The CDR3, as DNA: TGTGCCATCCTCCCAACCAGGGGAGGGACTGAAGCTTTCTTT. Protein: CAILPTRGGTEAFF.